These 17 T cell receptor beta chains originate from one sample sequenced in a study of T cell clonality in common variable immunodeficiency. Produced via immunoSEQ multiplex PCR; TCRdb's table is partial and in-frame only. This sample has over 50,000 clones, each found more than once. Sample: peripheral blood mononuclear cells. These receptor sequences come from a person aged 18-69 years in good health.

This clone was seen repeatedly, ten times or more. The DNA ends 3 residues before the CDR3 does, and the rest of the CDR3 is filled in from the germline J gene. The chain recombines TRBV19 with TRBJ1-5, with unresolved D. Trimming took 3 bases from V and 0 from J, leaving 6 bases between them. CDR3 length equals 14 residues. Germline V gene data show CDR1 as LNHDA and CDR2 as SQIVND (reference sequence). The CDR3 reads CASSIRNSNQPQHF. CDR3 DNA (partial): TGTGCCAGTAGTATCAGAAATAGCAATCAGCCC.

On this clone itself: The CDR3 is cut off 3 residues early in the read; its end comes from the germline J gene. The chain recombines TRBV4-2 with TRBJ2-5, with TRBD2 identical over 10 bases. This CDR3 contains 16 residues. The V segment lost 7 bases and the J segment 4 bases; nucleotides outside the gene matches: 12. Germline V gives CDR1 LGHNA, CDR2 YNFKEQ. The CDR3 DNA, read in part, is TGTGCCAGCAAGCCTAGCGGGAGAGCGGGGGGAGAGACC. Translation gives CASKPSGRAGGET. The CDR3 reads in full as CASKPSGRAGGETQYF.

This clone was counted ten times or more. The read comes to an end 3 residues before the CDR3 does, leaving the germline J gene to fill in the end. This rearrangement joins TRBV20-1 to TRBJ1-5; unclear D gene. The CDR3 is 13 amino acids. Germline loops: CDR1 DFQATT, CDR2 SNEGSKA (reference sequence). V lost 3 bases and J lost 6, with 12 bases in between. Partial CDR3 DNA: TGCAGTGCTAGTGATCCGAAGGGTCAGCCC. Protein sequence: CSASDPKGQP. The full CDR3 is CSASDPKGQPQHF.

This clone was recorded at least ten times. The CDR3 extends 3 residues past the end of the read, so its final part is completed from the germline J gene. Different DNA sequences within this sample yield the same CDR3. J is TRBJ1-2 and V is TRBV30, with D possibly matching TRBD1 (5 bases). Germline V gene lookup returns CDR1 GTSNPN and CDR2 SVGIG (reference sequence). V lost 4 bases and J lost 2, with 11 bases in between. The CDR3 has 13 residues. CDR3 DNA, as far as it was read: TGTGCCTGGAAAACAGGAGAGAACTATGGC. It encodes CAWKTGENYG. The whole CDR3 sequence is CAWKTGENYGYTF.

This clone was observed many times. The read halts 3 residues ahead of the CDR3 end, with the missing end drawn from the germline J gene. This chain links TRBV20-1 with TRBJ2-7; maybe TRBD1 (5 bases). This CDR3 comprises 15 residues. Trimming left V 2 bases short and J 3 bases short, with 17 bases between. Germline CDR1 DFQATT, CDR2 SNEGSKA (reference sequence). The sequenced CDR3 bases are TGCAGTGCTAGACGAATTAGGGGTCAGGGCTACGAG. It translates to CSARRIRGQGYE. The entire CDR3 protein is CSARRIRGQGYEQYF.

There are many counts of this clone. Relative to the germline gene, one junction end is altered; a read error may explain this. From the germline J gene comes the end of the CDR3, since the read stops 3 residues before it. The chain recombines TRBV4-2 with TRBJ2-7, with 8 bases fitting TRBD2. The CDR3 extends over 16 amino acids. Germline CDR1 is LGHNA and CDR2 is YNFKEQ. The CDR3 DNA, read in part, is TGCGCCAGCAGCCAAGCAAGCCGGGGGGGGTCCTACGAG. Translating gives CASSQASRGGSYE. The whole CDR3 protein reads CASSQASRGGSYEQYF.

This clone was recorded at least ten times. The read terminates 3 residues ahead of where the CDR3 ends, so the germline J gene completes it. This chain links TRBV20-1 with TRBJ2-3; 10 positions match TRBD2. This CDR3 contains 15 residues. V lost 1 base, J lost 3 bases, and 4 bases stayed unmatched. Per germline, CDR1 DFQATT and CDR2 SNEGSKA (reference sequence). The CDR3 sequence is CSARVRTSGTDTQYF. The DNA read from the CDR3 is TGCAGTGCTAGAGTAAGGACTAGCGGAACAGATACG.

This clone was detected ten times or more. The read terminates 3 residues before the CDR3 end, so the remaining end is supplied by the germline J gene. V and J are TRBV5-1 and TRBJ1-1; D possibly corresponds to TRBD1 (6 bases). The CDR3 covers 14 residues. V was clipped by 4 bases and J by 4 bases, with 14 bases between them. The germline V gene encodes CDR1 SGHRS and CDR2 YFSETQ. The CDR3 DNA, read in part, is TGCGCCAGCAGCCTCGGACAGACGACCACTGAA. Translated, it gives CASSLGQTTTE. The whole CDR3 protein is CASSLGQTTTEAFF.

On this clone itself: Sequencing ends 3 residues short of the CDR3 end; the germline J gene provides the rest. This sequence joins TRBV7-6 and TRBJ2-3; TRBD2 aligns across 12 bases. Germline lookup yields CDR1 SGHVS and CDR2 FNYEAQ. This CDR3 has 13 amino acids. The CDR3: CATTSGSGETQYF. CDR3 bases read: TGTGCCACGACTAGCGGGAGCGGCGAGACG.

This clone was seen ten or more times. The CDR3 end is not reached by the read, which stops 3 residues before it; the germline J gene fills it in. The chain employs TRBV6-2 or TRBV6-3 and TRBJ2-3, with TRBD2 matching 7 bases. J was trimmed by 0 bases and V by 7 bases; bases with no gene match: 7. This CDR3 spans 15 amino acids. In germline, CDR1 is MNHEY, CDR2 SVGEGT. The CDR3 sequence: CASNLAGRSTDTQYF. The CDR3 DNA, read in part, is TGTGCCAGCAACTTAGCGGGTAGAAGCACAGATACG.

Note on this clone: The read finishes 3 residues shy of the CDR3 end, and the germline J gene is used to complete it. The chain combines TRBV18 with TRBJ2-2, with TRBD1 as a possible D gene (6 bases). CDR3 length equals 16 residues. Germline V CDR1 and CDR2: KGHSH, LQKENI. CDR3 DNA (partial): TGTGCCAGCTCACCGATCTCCGGGACAACTAATGAAAAG. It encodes CASSPISGTTNEK. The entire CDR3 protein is CASSPISGTTNEKLFF.

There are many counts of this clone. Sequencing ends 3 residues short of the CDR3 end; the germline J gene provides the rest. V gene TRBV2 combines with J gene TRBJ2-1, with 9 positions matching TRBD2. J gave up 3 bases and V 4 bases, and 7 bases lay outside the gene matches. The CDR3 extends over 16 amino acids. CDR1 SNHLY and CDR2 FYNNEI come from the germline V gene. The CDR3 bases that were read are TGTGCCAGCAGTGTACTAGCGGGCCCCAACTACAATGAG. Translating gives CASSVLAGPNYNE. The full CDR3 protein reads CASSVLAGPNYNEQFF.

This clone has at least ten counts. The sequenced CDR3 bases are TGCGCCAGCAGCTTAGGCTACGGGACAGGGTCGTGGGGTGAG. Protein product: CASSLGYGTGSWGE. The complete CDR3 protein is CASSLGYGTGSWGEQFF. The chain carries TRBV5-1 and TRBJ2-1; TRBD1 aligns across 9 bases. The DNA ends 3 residues before the CDR3 does, and the rest of the CDR3 is filled in from the germline J gene. The germline V gene has CDR1 SGHRS and CDR2 YFSETQ. Germline trimming cut 2 bases from V and 9 bases from J; bases unmatched to any gene: 15. This CDR3 has 17 residues.

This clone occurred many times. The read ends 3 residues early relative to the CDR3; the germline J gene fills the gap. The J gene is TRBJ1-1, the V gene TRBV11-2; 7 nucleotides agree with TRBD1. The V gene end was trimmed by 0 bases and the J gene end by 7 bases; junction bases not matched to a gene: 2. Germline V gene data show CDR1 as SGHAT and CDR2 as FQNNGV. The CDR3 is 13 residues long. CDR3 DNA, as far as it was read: TGTGCCAGCAGCTTAGATAGGGGGCTTGAA. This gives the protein CASSLDRGLE. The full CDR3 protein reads CASSLDRGLEAFF.

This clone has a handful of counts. The CDR3 protein is CASSPPQGTAYGYTF. The CDR3 bases that were read are TGTGCCAGCTCACCACCCCAGGGGACAGCCTATGGC. The chain joins TRBV18 to TRBJ1-2; 7 bases map to TRBD1. The DNA ends 3 residues before the CDR3 does, and the rest of the CDR3 is filled in from the germline J gene. With 0 bases clipped from V and 4 bases from J, the junction kept 5 bases outside the gene matches. This CDR3 has 15 amino acids. Germline lookup yields CDR1 KGHSH and CDR2 LQKENI. The variable domain in full, completed from reference TRBV18 and TRBJ1-2, reads NAGVMQNPRHLVRRRGQEARLRCSPMKGHSHVYWYRQLPEEGLKFMVYLQKENIIDESGMPKERFSAEFPKEGPSILRIQQVVRGDSAAYFCASSPPQGTAYGYTFGSGTRLTVV.

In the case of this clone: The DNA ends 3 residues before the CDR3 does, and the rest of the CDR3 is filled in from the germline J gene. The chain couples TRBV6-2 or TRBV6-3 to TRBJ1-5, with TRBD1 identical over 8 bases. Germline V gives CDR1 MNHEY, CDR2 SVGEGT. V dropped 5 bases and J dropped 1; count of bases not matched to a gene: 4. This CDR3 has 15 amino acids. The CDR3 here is CASSPWTGSNQPQHF. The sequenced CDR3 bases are TGTGCCAGCAGTCCCTGGACAGGGAGCAATCAGCCC.

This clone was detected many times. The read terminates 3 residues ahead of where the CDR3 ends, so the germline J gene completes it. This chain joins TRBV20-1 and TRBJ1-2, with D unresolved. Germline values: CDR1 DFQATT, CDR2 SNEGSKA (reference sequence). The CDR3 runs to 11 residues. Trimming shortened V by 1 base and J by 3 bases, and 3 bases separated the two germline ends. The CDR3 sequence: CSARADYGYTF. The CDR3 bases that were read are TGCAGTGCTAGAGCGGACTATGGC.